This T cell receptor beta chain appears in the sequencing data of a study of blood T cell repertoires in COVID-19. The wider study: Sites in the United States, Italy and Spain provided acute and convalescent COVID-19 samples. PBMCs, B-cell-depleted T cells, or T cells were the source of the cDNA or gDNA that made up the material.

Per the germline V gene, CDR1 is SGHRS and CDR2 is YFSETQ. Trimming at V came to 3 bases and at J to 6 bases, leaving 12 bases not matched to a gene. The CDR3 loop spans 16 amino acids. In the authors' workflow: Reference gene primers were amplified, and this amplification served to estimate nucleated cell counts. Profiled with immunoSEQ multiplex PCR; TCRdb holds only in-frame clones, not every one. That table gives V, J and clone size, and the DNA gave D and trimming. The table shows under 250,000 clones, with around 78% occurring only once. The sample consisted of peripheral blood. This clonotype originated in a woman in her seventies with active or convalescent COVID-19. The genes are TRBV5-1 and TRBJ2-7; 10 positions match TRBD1. The CDR3 nucleotides read TGCGCCAGCAGCTGGAATTCCGGGACAGGGGACCTCGAGCAGTACTTC. This encodes CASSWNSGTGDLEQYF.